The text below deals with one T cell receptor (beta chain). Antigen specificity is unknown. TCRdb reprocessed the reads with MiXCR, giving one entry per CDR3 protein. The sample carries approximately 1,300 distinct CDR3 sequences, 45% to 55% recorded once. These data originate in a study of regulatory T cells in long-lasting Graves disease. Overall study findings and caveats: Persistent Graves' patients showed less TCR diversity than newly diagnosed ones. Persistent patients shared 2,741 public clonotypes among themselves. Newly diagnosed patients shared fewer, at about a thousand.

Germline V gene data show CDR1 as LGHDT and CDR2 as YNNKEL (reference sequence). This CDR3 has 13 residues. Trimming left V 1 base short and J 10 bases short, with 11 bases between. Making the TCR library involved RNA that had been extracted from PBMCs. Graves' disease was diagnosed by American Thyroid Association guidelines. The sequenced sample was peripheral blood mononuclear cells (PBMCs), obtained with antithyroid drug treatment, in newly diagnosed or persistent Graves disease (not recorded which). The receptor's source is a female donor with Graves disease. The chain joins TRBV3-1 to TRBJ2-1; D is ambiguous. CDR3: CASSQADDREQFF. CDR3 coding DNA: TGTGCCAGCAGCCAAGCCGACGATAGGGAGCAGTTCTTC.